The clone carrying this TCR beta chain was seen only a few times. The table came from immunoSEQ multiplex PCR; TCRdb's copy has only in-frame clones and leaves some out. The repertoire holds fewer than 8,500 clones, with about 18% as singletons. These data are taken from a study of tumour-infiltrating T cells in Burkitt lymphoma. About the study: Overall and progression-free survival were predicted by productive clonality.

V trimming: 5 bases; J trimming: 12 bases; junction bases outside the gene matches: 9. CDR3 length: 12 residues. The germline CDR1 and CDR2 sequences are SEHNR and FQNEAQ (reference sequence). Material: tumor tissue. The chain joins TRBV7-9 to TRBJ1-1; 7 nucleotides agree with TRBD1. This receptor was obtained from a human donor with diffuse large B-cell lymphoma. As DNA, the CDR3 is TGTGCCAGCAGCCGAGACAGGGAGGGAACTTTCTTT. This translates into CASSRDREGTFF. The full variable domain, rest sourced from reference TRBV7-9 and TRBJ1-1, is DTGVSQNPRHKITKRGQNVTFRCDPISEHNRLYWYRQTLGQGPEFLTYFQNEAQLEKSRLLSDRFSAERPKGSFSTLEIQRTEQGDSAMYLCASSRDREGTFFGQGTRLTVV.